This T cell receptor beta chain was identified during a study of control samples from healthy donors and cancer patients. The protocol was immunoSEQ multiplex PCR, while the TCRdb copy is restricted to in-frame clones and leaves out a portion. The table has 69,000 or so clones, approximately 94% seen once. Trimming took 7 bases from V and 1 from J, leaving 14 bases between them. Germline-derived CDR1 and CDR2 are LNHDA and SQIVND (reference sequence). The CDR3 spans 15 residues. The sequencing input was blood. V is TRBV19 and J is TRBJ1-5, with D hard to call. This TCR derives from a woman aged 25-40 years in good health. CDR3 protein: CASMRGTSSNQPQHF. In nucleotides, the CDR3 is TGTGCCAGTATGCGGGGAACCTCCAGCAATCAGCCCCAGCATTTT.